These 8 T cell receptor beta chains came from one sample sequenced in a study of cytomegalovirus exposure and HLA in healthy donors. PCR amplification relied on 60 Vbeta primers (plus 13 Jbeta primers). The method was immunoSEQ multiplex PCR; TCRdb's version includes in-frame clones alone and lacks a portion of them. The data hold 150,000 to 190,000 clones, with around 74% observed a single time. Specimen: PBMCs. The origin of the receptors is a man aged 18 to 29 in good health and CMV-seronegative.

The gene calls are TRBV7-2 and TRBJ2-7; D remains unclear. CDR1 is SGHTA and CDR2 is FQGNSA in the germline V gene. This CDR3 is 14 amino acids long. Trimming shortened V by 3 bases and J by 0 bases, and 9 bases separated the two germline ends. The CDR3 DNA reads as TGTGCCAGCAGCTTCACAGAGAGCTCCTACGAGCAGTACTTC. Translation: CASSFTESSYEQYF.

The chain combines TRBV19 with TRBJ2-1, with 12 bases lining up with TRBD2. This CDR3 contains 15 residues. Germline lookup yields CDR1 LNHDA and CDR2 SQIVND (reference sequence). J lost 2 bases, V lost 7 bases, and 3 bases had no gene match. The CDR3 sequence is CASNGLAGTYNEQFF. The CDR3, as DNA: TGTGCCAGTAACGGACTAGCGGGAACCTACAATGAGCAGTTCTTC.

The genes are TRBV2 and TRBJ2-1; 8 bases align to TRBD2. The CDR3 is 17 residues long. Germline V CDR1 and CDR2: SNHLY, FYNNEI. V shed 3 bases, J shed 7 bases, and the junction held 14 bases outside the gene matches. CDR3 sequence (DNA): TGTGCCAGCAGTGATGGTCCCAGCGGGAGTCTCTGGAATGAGCAGTTCTTC. It codes for CASSDGPSGSLWNEQFF.

This clone was seen only a few times. The CDR3 sequence: CATQGAPYEQYF. CDR3 coding DNA: TGTGCCACTCAGGGGGCCCCGTACGAGCAGTACTTC. This chain uses TRBV10-3 with TRBJ2-7; the match to TRBD1 covers 8 bases. The CDR3 is made up of 12 amino acids. V dropped 10 bases and J dropped 4; count of bases not matched to a gene: 6. Looked up from germline, CDR1 is ENHRY and CDR2 is SYGVKD.

The V gene is TRBV9, the J gene TRBJ2-7; the match to TRBD1 covers 10 bases. The J segment lost 6 bases and the V segment lost 0 bases, leaving 3 bases of the junction unmatched. Germline loops: CDR1 SGDLS, CDR2 YYNGEE. The CDR3 sequence is 14 residues long. CDR3 in DNA: TGTGCCAGCAGCGTAGGTGGGACAGGGGCCGAGCAGTACTTC. It translates to CASSVGGTGAEQYF.

CDR3 bases: TGTGCCTGGAGCCGACACGAGGGCGACGAGCAGTACTTC. It specifies CAWSRHEGDEQYF. This chain uses TRBV30 with TRBJ2-7, with a tentative D call TRBD2 (5 bases). The V end was cut by 3 bases, the J end by 5 bases, with 14 bases between. This CDR3 spans 13 amino acids. Germline-derived CDR1 and CDR2 are GTSNPN and SVGIG (reference sequence).

J is TRBJ2-3 and V is TRBV28; the match to TRBD1 covers 8 bases. The CDR3 is made up of 14 amino acids. V lost 4 bases, J lost 4 bases, and 4 bases stayed unmatched. Per germline, CDR1 MDHEN and CDR2 SYDVKM. The CDR3 region has the DNA TGTGCCAGCAGTTCAGGGGGCGCAGCAGATACGCAGTATTTT. Amino acid sequence: CASSSGGAADTQYF. The entire variable domain, with the rest obtained from reference TRBV28 and TRBJ2-3, is as follows: DVKVTQSSRYLVKRTGEKVFLECVQDMDHENMFWYRQDPGLGLRLIYFSYDVKMKEKGDIPEGYSVSREKKERFSLILESASTNQTSMYLCASSSGGAADTQYFGPGTRLTVL.

This clone was detected a few times. V gene TRBV14 combines with J gene TRBJ1-1; 8 bases align to TRBD1. V shed 4 bases and J 1 base; nucleotides not matched to a gene: 8. The CDR3 loop spans 16 amino acids. CDR1 and CDR2 (germline): SGHDN, FVKESK. The CDR3 is CASSPPWTGQNTEAFF. CDR3 nucleotide sequence: TGTGCCAGCAGCCCACCCTGGACAGGGCAGAACACTGAAGCTTTCTTT.